This record concerns one T cell receptor (beta chain) sequence. The target antigen is unknown. This specimen comes from a study of cytomegalovirus exposure and HLA in healthy donors. V shed 2 bases, J shed 4 bases, and the junction held 14 bases outside the gene matches. CDR3 length equals 18 residues. Germline CDR1 reads SGHAT; CDR2 reads FQNNGV. Here immunoSEQ multiplex PCR was the method, and the copy in TCRdb shows in-frame clones only, minus some. The sample lists under 140,000 clones; roughly 88% were seen once. Notes on the study in general: Researchers reported that three CMV-associated chains were confirmed in vitro as CMV antigen-specific.

This clonotype was obtained from a woman aged 25-40 years in good health and CMV-seropositive. Material for sequencing was PBMCs. This chain uses TRBV11-2 with TRBJ2-1; the match to TRBD1 covers 7 bases. The CDR3: CASSLWLKRTGAYNEQFF. CDR3 nucleotides: TGTGCCAGCAGCTTATGGCTTAAGCGGACAGGTGCTTACAATGAGCAGTTCTTC.